A selection of T cell receptor beta chains follows, all from one sample in a study of blood T cell repertoires in COVID-19. Clones were sequenced by immunoSEQ multiplex PCR, and TCRdb holds only the in-frame ones, with some missing. This table has over 150,000 clones, approximately 84% appearing once. The sample was peripheral blood. These receptors all come from an older woman with COVID-19, enrolled during active disease. Both conserved end residues are part of each CDR3. Fields, in order: clone size, CDR3 length, V gene, CDR3 protein. For some rows the clone size is stated as once, few or many, or as a class when expanded; others skip it.

clone size: -
CDR3 length: 15
V gene: TRBV7-2
CDR3 protein: CASSPRTGPYNEQFF

clone size: -
CDR3 length: 10
V gene: TRBV2
CDR3 protein: CASRGQEAFF

clone size: -
CDR3 length: 15
V gene: TRBV2
CDR3 protein: CASSQGGTGNQPQHF

clone size: -
CDR3 length: 16
V gene: TRBV5-8
CDR3 protein: CASSLPQITNNSPLHF

clone size: -
CDR3 length: 14
V gene: TRBV19
CDR3 protein: CASSIGQYNSPLHF

clone size: once
CDR3 length: 12
V gene: TRBV11-2
CDR3 protein: CASSLTENTIYF

clone size: -
CDR3 length: 13
V gene: TRBV30
CDR3 protein: CAWSARQGSGYTF

clone size: few
CDR3 length: 13
V gene: TRBV7-3
CDR3 protein: CASSPSGSYEQYF

clone size: -
CDR3 length: 18
V gene: TRBV5-1
CDR3 protein: CASSFAGRDSSGANVLTF

clone size: -
CDR3 length: 16
V gene: TRBV5-1
CDR3 protein: CASSPTGQPTNEKLFF

clone size: -
CDR3 length: 15
V gene: TRBV9
CDR3 protein: CASSPGQGSGNTIYF

clone size: -
CDR3 length: 17
V gene: TRBV18
CDR3 protein: CASSAAGTGVLDTEAFF

clone size: -
CDR3 length: 14
V gene: TRBV5-5
CDR3 protein: CASSPWDTTDTQYF

clone size: -
CDR3 length: 13
V gene: TRBV2
CDR3 protein: CASSVDTNTEAFF

clone size: -
CDR3 length: 15
V gene: TRBV19
CDR3 protein: CASRPQGAPIYGYTF

clone size: -
CDR3 length: 13
V gene: TRBV5-1
CDR3 protein: CASSFGEQDTQYF

clone size: -
CDR3 length: 14
V gene: TRBV6-5
CDR3 protein: CASLKDRLYYGYTF

clone size: -
CDR3 length: 16
V gene: TRBV3-1/TRBV3-2
CDR3 protein: CASSRLGARGGTEAFF